The 20 T cell receptor beta chains below come from one sample, sequenced in a study of response to subunit inactivated influenza vaccine. TCRdb independently ran MiXCR on the RT-PCR reads; one entry per CDR3 protein. The table has around 520,000 distinct CDR3 sequences, roughly 23% seen once; the top ten hold 1.5% to 2%. The source material was CD4+ T cells sorted from PBMCs, sampled roughly 5 days after vaccination. These receptor sequences come from a man in his fifties who received an inactivated influenza vaccine.

The chain links TRBV2 to TRBJ2-7; the D gene could be TRBD1 or TRBD2 (5 bases each). Trimming stripped 2 bases from V and 7 bases from J, with 15 bases between. CDR3 length: 14 amino acids. Germline V gene sequence: CDR1 SNHLY, CDR2 FYNNEI. CDR3 loop: CASSEWGNVGEQYF. The CDR3 region has the DNA TGTGCCAGCAGTGAATGGGGGAATGTTGGGGAGCAGTACTTC. Together with reference TRBV2 and TRBJ2-7, the CDR3 gives the full variable domain: EPEVTQTPSHQVTQMGQEVILRCVPISNHLYFYWYRQILGQKVEFLVSFYNNEISEKSEIFDDQFSVERPDGSNFTLKIRSTKLEDSAMYFCASSEWGNVGEQYFGPGTRLTVT.

This chain links TRBV7-9 with TRBJ1-1, with no clear D. Germline CDR1 and CDR2: SEHNR and FQNEAQ (reference sequence). Trimming left V 1 base short and J 6 bases short, with 9 bases between. The CDR3 spans 13 residues. The chain's CDR3 is CASSLGQYSEAFF. The CDR3 region has the DNA TGTGCCAGCAGCTTAGGGCAGTACTCTGAAGCTTTCTTT.

The chain recombines TRBV15 with TRBJ2-5, with D possibly being TRBD2 (5 bases). The CDR3 loop spans 14 amino acids. Germline CDR1 LNHNV, CDR2 YYDKDF (reference sequence). Trimming left V 5 bases short and J 2 bases short, with 12 bases between. The DNA of the CDR3 is TGTGCCACCAGCCAAGGAGCGGCTCAAGAGACCCAGTACTTC. This gives the protein CATSQGAAQETQYF. The full variable domain, with the rest looked up from reference TRBV15 and TRBJ2-5, is DAMVIQNPRYQVTQFGKPVTLSCSQTLNHNVMYWYQQKSSQAPKLLFHYYDKDFNNEADTPDNFQSRRPNTSFCFLDIRSPGLGDTAMYLCATSQGAAQETQYFGPGTRLLVL.

In DNA form, the CDR3 reads TGTGCCAGCAGCCGATTGGGACAGGGTAGTGGCGAGCAGTACTTC. Residues: CASSRLGQGSGEQYF. This chain uses TRBV7-9 with TRBJ2-7, with TRBD1 matching over 9 bases. The CDR3 runs 15 residues. V was pared by 5 bases and J by 6 bases, with 11 bases of the junction left unmatched. Germline CDR1 is SEHNR and CDR2 is FQNEAQ (reference sequence).

This clonotype was found a few times. The genes are TRBV5-1 and TRBJ1-2; TRBD1 might be the D (5 bases). This CDR3 region has 13 residues. Trimming removed 4 bases from V and 7 bases from J, with 14 bases in between. Per the germline V gene, CDR1 is SGHRS and CDR2 is YFSETQ. CDR3 nucleotides: TGCGCCAGCAGCCCCGGGACGGAACCTGGCTACACCTTC. Encoded protein: CASSPGTEPGYTF.

The chain links TRBV12-3 or TRBV12-4 to TRBJ2-1; 9 bases fit TRBD1. The CDR3 is 13 residues long. V trimming: 6 bases; J trimming: 7 bases; junction bases outside the gene matches: 4. CDR3 amino acids: CASRRGTGNEQFF. CDR3 nucleotides: TGTGCCAGCAGGCGTGGGACAGGGAATGAGCAGTTCTTC.

The chain employs TRBV10-3 and TRBJ2-4; 9 nucleotides align to TRBD1. The CDR3 is 13 amino acids. Germline V CDR1 and CDR2: ENHRY, SYGVKD. The V and J ends lost 9 bases and 1 base, in that order; junction bases with no gene match: 1. The CDR3 DNA is TGTGCCATACAGGGGGCGGCCAAAAACATTCAGTACTTC. Translating it yields CAIQGAAKNIQYF.

This chain uses TRBV11-2 with TRBJ2-1; D ambiguous. The CDR3 has 14 residues. CDR1 SGHAT and CDR2 FQNNGV come from the germline V gene. Between the trimmed V and J ends, which lost 3 bases and 8 bases, there was a span of 14 bases. The CDR3 coding sequence is TGTGCCAGCAGCTTTGGGCCATCGTGGGATGAGCAGTTCTTC. Protein sequence: CASSFGPSWDEQFF.

The chain recombines TRBV20-1 with TRBJ1-4; D is ambiguous. The CDR3 length is 16 residues. Germline CDR1 reads DFQATT; CDR2 reads SNEGSKA (reference sequence). The germline V and J ends were trimmed by 0 bases and 8 bases, with 19 bases remaining between them. The CDR3 bases are TGCAGTGCTAGAGATCAAAGTTCAGGCCGGCGGGAAAAACTGTTTTTT. Its translation: CSARDQSSGRREKLFF.

V and J are TRBV5-1 and TRBJ2-5, with TRBD2 as a possible D gene (5 bases). Trimming took off 0 bases at V and 4 bases at J, with 13 bases between the two ends. The germline gives CDR1 SGHRS, CDR2 YFSETQ. This CDR3 has 15 residues. As DNA, the CDR3 is TGCGCCAGCAGCTTGGCGTCGAGGGAACCAGAGACCCAGTACTTC. This translates into CASSLASREPETQYF. Filled out from reference TRBV5-1 and TRBJ2-5, the complete variable domain reads KAGVTQTPRYLIKTRGQQVTLSCSPISGHRSVSWYQQTPGQGLQFLFEYFSETQRNKGNFPGRFSGRQFSNSRSEMNVSTLELGDSALYLCASSLASREPETQYFGPGTRLLVL.

The chain employs TRBV18 and TRBJ2-2; a weak D match, TRBD2 (6 bases). The germline gives CDR1 KGHSH, CDR2 LQKENI. V lost 8 bases to trimming and J lost 4 bases, with 17 bases between them. CDR3 length equals 15 residues. CDR3 in DNA: TGTGCCAGCCAGCCGGGACTCAGGGCCACCGGGGAGCTGTTTTTT. Its translation is CASQPGLRATGELFF.

The chain links TRBV10-3 to TRBJ2-1; D ambiguous. Germline V lookup: CDR1 ENHRY, CDR2 SYGVKD. The V end lost 2 bases, the J end lost 10 bases, and 12 bases lay between the germline ends. This CDR3 comprises 13 residues. The chain's CDR3 is CAISESPLVEQFF. CDR3 coding DNA: TGTGCCATCAGTGAGAGTCCGTTAGTGGAGCAGTTCTTC.

This clonotype appeared a few times. The CDR3 spells CSAADGDRAWNQPQHF. The CDR3 region has the DNA TGCAGTGCCGCGGACGGGGACAGGGCTTGGAATCAGCCCCAGCATTTT. This sequence joins TRBV20-1 and TRBJ1-5; 9 positions agree with TRBD1. This CDR3 comprises 16 residues. The V segment lost 6 bases and the J segment 4 bases; nucleotides outside the gene matches: 13. CDR1 DFQATT and CDR2 SNEGSKA come from the germline V gene (reference sequence).

CDR3 region: CASSWDRGREQFF. CDR3 bases: TGTGCCAGCAGTTGGGACAGGGGGCGCGAGCAGTTCTTC. The chain links TRBV6-5 to TRBJ2-1; the match to TRBD1 covers 12 bases. The germline V gene has CDR1 MNHEY and CDR2 SVGAGI. The junction had 2 bases not matched to a gene; V was cut back by 4 bases and J by 10 bases. This CDR3 is built from 13 residues.

CDR3 DNA sequence: TGTGCCATCAGTGGGCGGGAACAGGGCTATGGCTACACCTTC. Its translation: CAISGREQGYGYTF. V usage is TRBV10-3 and J usage is TRBJ1-2; possible D gene TRBD1, 6 bases. With 4 bases removed from V and 4 bases from J, the gap between germline ends came to 13 bases. CDR1 ENHRY and CDR2 SYGVKD come from the germline V gene. This CDR3 is built from 14 residues.

This clonotype was detected once. The CDR3 bases are TGTGCCACGCAGGGATTGGACACCATATATTTT. Residues: CATQGLDTIYF. The chain joins TRBV10-3 to TRBJ1-3, with a tentative D call TRBD1 (5 bases). With 10 bases removed from V and 8 bases from J, the gap between germline ends came to 12 bases. The V gene's germline CDR1 is ENHRY and CDR2 SYGVKD. This CDR3 contains 11 residues.

The V call is TRBV7-3, the J call TRBJ1-1; D uncertain. The CDR3 is 15 amino acids. V was clipped by 1 base and J by 0 bases, with 9 bases between them. The germline V gene has CDR1 SGHTA and CDR2 FQGTGA. The CDR3, as DNA: TGTGCCAGCAGCTTAAAAGTCGGCATGAACACTGAAGCTTTCTTT. This translates into CASSLKVGMNTEAFF.

This chain joins TRBV4-3 and TRBJ2-2, with TRBD2 identical over 12 bases. Germline CDR1 and CDR2: LGHNA and YSLEER. V shed 0 bases and J 6 bases; nucleotides not matched to a gene: 5. The CDR3 covers 17 residues. This CDR3 reads CASSQDRLAGAPGELFF. CDR3 nucleotides: TGCGCCAGCAGCCAAGATCGACTAGCGGGGGCCCCCGGGGAGCTGTTTTTT.

This clonotype occurred a few times. A much larger clone sits a single nucleotide away, making a read error possible. Since the CDR3 does not end with the conserved phenylalanine or tryptophan, this likely comes from a read error. V gene TRBV20-1 combines with J gene TRBJ1-1; D is uncertain. Per germline, CDR1 DFQATT and CDR2 SNEGSKA (reference sequence). Deletions cut 6 bases from V and 0 bases from J, with 17 bases between. This CDR3 comprises 15 residues. This chain's CDR3 is CSAKTYRSMNTEAFS. CDR3 DNA: TGCAGTGCCAAGACATACCGTAGTATGAACACTGAAGCTTTCTCT.

The V call is TRBV11-2, the J call TRBJ2-3; 12 bases line up with TRBD2. The length of the CDR3 is 16 residues. Germline V gene sequence: CDR1 SGHAT, CDR2 FQNNGV. V lost 5 bases and J lost 4; bases outside the gene matches: 7. CDR3 nucleotides: TGTGCCAGCAGCCCCCAGCGACTAGCGGGGGCAGATACGCAGTATTTT. As protein: CASSPQRLAGADTQYF.